What follows are 17 T cell receptor beta chains derived from one specimen sequenced in a study of shared clonotypes between healthy human individuals. Only in-frame clones appear in the TCRdb table, and some are missing; sequencing was by immunoSEQ multiplex PCR. The table includes nearly 750,000 clones, roughly 72% detected once. Sequencing input: memory CD4+ T cells sorted from blood. Indicated subset: CD45RA-negative fraction. These receptors came from a woman aged 30 to 39 in good health.

This clone was picked up a small number of times. This chain connects TRBV5-8 to TRBJ2-1, with D tentatively TRBD1 or TRBD2 (5 bases each). The CDR3 length is 16 residues. In germline, CDR1 is SGHTS, CDR2 YDEGEE. V lost 5 bases and J 5 bases, leaving 20 bases between the germline ends. CDR3 region: CASRKSGPRLDNEQFF. The CDR3, as DNA: TGTGCCAGCAGGAAATCGGGACCCCGATTGGACAATGAGCAGTTCTTC. Drawing the rest from reference TRBV5-8 and TRBJ2-1, the complete variable domain is EAGVTQSPTHLIKTRGQQATLRCSPISGHTSVYWYQQALGLGLQFLLWYDEGEERNRGNFPPRFSGRQFPNYSSELNVNALELEDSALYLCASRKSGPRLDNEQFFGPGTRLTVL.

The CDR3, as DNA: TGCGCCAGCAGGGGTGGACAGGGGGCGAACACCGGGGAGCTGTTTTTT. It specifies CASRGGQGANTGELFF. The gene calls are TRBV4-1 and TRBJ2-2; 10 bases map to TRBD1. Germline assignment: CDR1 MGHRA and CDR2 YSYEKL. Unmatched junction bases numbered 4, after V lost 6 bases and J lost 0 bases. The CDR3 consists of 16 residues.

This clone has a handful of counts. The chain employs TRBV27 and TRBJ2-3; 12 nucleotides line up with TRBD2. The germline V gene has CDR1 MNHEY and CDR2 SMNVEV (reference sequence). This CDR3 has 16 residues. The V segment lost 6 bases and the J segment 2 bases; nucleotides outside the gene matches: 6. The CDR3 here is CASSRGLAGFTDTQYF. The DNA of the CDR3 is TGTGCCAGCAGCCGGGGACTAGCGGGCTTCACAGATACGCAGTATTTT.

This chain uses TRBV11-2 with TRBJ2-3; TRBD2 matches at 8 bases. Germline loops: CDR1 SGHAT, CDR2 FQNNGV. V lost 2 bases and J lost 3; bases outside the gene matches: 16. This CDR3 contains 19 residues. The CDR3 nucleotides are TGTGCCAGCAGCTTAACCCGACGAGGGGCGGGAGGTGGTACAGATACGCAGTATTTT. Translated, it gives CASSLTRRGAGGGTDTQYF.

The chain joins TRBV7-9 to TRBJ1-1; D is perhaps TRBD1 (5 bases). Germline V gene data show CDR1 as SEHNR and CDR2 as FQNEAQ (reference sequence). V was pared by 5 bases and J by 0 bases, with 10 bases between. The CDR3 spans 14 residues. In DNA form, the CDR3 reads TGTGCCAGCAGCCGCTTGACAGTGAACACTGAAGCTTTCTTT. Translated: CASSRLTVNTEAFF.

The rearrangement links TRBV7-9 to TRBJ2-2; maybe TRBD2 (5 bases). The CDR3 is 15 amino acids. Germline assignment: CDR1 SEHNR and CDR2 FQNEAQ (reference sequence). Trimming cost V 1 base and J 6 bases, with 12 bases left between them. The CDR3 coding sequence is TGTGCCAGCAGCTTAGTGATGTCTAGCCCCGGGGAGCTGTTTTTT. Translating it yields CASSLVMSSPGELFF. Full variable domain (missing parts from reference TRBV7-9 and TRBJ2-2): DTGVSQNPRHKITKRGQNVTFRCDPISEHNRLYWYRQTLGQGPEFLTYFQNEAQLEKSRLLSDRFSAERPKGSFSTLEIQRTEQGDSAMYLCASSLVMSSPGELFFGEGSRLTVL.

This clone appeared once. The chain has TRBV18 and TRBJ2-7, with D possibly called TRBD1 or TRBD2 (6 bases each). CDR3 length: 14 amino acids. Trimming removed 3 bases from V and 7 bases from J, with 16 bases in between. CDR1 and CDR2 from the germline V gene are KGHSH and LQKENI. The CDR3 region has the DNA TGTGCCAGCTCACCGGTTGGGGGGCAAGGGGAGCAGTACTTC. Protein sequence: CASSPVGGQGEQYF.

CDR3 loop: CASSPRGSQGETQYF. Here the CDR3 DNA reads TGTGCCAGCAGCCCTAGGGGTTCGCAGGGAGAGACCCAGTACTTC. This chain connects TRBV11-2 to TRBJ2-5, with D tentatively TRBD1 (5 bases). The CDR3 length is 15 residues. V lost 5 bases to trimming and J lost 4 bases, with 17 bases between them. Looked up from germline, CDR1 is SGHAT and CDR2 is FQNNGV.

This clone was observed at least ten times. The V and J genes are TRBV27 and TRBJ1-3; a possible D gene is TRBD1 (5 bases). The CDR3 loop spans 14 amino acids. Looked up from germline, CDR1 is MNHEY and CDR2 is SMNVEV (reference sequence). With 6 bases removed from V and 6 bases from J, the gap between germline ends came to 15 bases. CDR3 protein: CASRPQGVTNTIYF. The CDR3 coding sequence is TGTGCCAGCAGGCCGCAGGGAGTGACAAACACCATATATTTT.

This clone has a single count. The V and J genes are TRBV27 and TRBJ2-7; D is ambiguous. The CDR3 totals 13 residues. Trimming left V 4 bases short and J 0 bases short, with 7 bases between. The germline V gene encodes CDR1 MNHEY and CDR2 SMNVEV (reference sequence). CDR3 sequence reads: CASSSHASYEQYF. As DNA, the CDR3 is TGTGCCAGCAGTTCCCATGCCTCCTACGAGCAGTACTTC.

This rearrangement joins TRBV28 to TRBJ1-1, with unresolved D. The germline V gene has CDR1 MDHEN and CDR2 SYDVKM. V lost 0 bases and J 1 base, leaving 6 bases between the germline ends. The CDR3 consists of 14 residues. CDR3 DNA sequence: TGTGCCAGCAGTTTATGGCTGGGGAACACTGAAGCTTTCTTT. Encoded protein: CASSLWLGNTEAFF.

With regard to this clone: A junction end diverges from the germline sequence, so it may reflect a read error. The V gene is TRBV5-6, the J gene TRBJ2-5; the D is unclear. Germline V gene data show CDR1 as SGHDT and CDR2 as YYEEEE. The CDR3 totals 11 residues. The CDR3: CASNLSETQYF. The CDR3 region has the DNA TGTGCCAGCAACTTGTCAGAGACCCAGTACTTC.

This chain uses TRBV6-1 with TRBJ2-1; TRBD2 agrees at 7 bases. In germline, CDR1 is MNHNS, CDR2 SASEGT. This CDR3 is 14 amino acids long. V was clipped by 6 bases and J by 3 bases; unmatched bases: 5. The DNA for the CDR3 is TGTGCCAGCAGGCAGACTAGCAGCTACAATGAGCAGTTCTTC. Amino acid sequence: CASRQTSSYNEQFF.

The V and J genes are TRBV7-9 and TRBJ2-6, with 8 bases aligning to TRBD1. V was clipped by 5 bases and J by 4 bases; unmatched bases: 7. Per germline, CDR1 SEHNR and CDR2 FQNEAQ (reference sequence). CDR3 length: 16 amino acids. Written as DNA, the CDR3 is TGTGCCAGCAGCCATCCAGGGGGCAAAGGGGCCAACGTCCTGACTTTC. Translated, it gives CASSHPGGKGANVLTF.

V gene TRBV2 combines with J gene TRBJ2-3; 8 nucleotides align to TRBD1. The CDR3 has 16 amino acids. Germline loops: CDR1 SNHLY, CDR2 FYNNEI. V shed 6 bases and J 3 bases; nucleotides not matched to a gene: 11. This chain's CDR3 is CASRETGAYQTDTQYF. The DNA for the CDR3 is TGTGCCAGCAGAGAGACAGGGGCGTACCAGACAGATACGCAGTATTTT.

CDR3 amino acids: CASSLDWYNEQFF. CDR3 in DNA: TGTGCCAGCAGCCTCGACTGGTACAATGAGCAGTTCTTC. The chain has TRBV5-6 and TRBJ2-1; D is uncertain. The CDR3 consists of 13 residues. Trimming removed 4 bases from V and 4 bases from J, with 9 bases in between. CDR1 is SGHDT, CDR2 YYEEEE, per germline.

The V and J genes are TRBV10-3 and TRBJ1-6; 7 nucleotides line up with TRBD1. The CDR3 has 17 residues. V gave up 6 bases and J gave up 5 bases; unmatched junction bases: 13. Germline V CDR1 and CDR2: ENHRY, SYGVKD. This CDR3 reads CAISRTGFGSDNSPLHF. The CDR3 nucleotides are TGTGCCATCAGCAGGACAGGATTCGGGTCTGATAATTCACCCCTCCACTTT.